Sequencing of this T cell receptor (beta chain) was carried out in a study of PD-1 blockade in mismatch repair-deficient tumors. Turning to the study itself: All were previously treated, progressing patients with some twelve mismatch repair-deficient cancer types. Study outcomes and limitations: About 4.5% of the roughly 140 peptide-expanded blood TCRs were also found in tumor.

The CDR3 length is 15 residues. The V gene end was trimmed by 2 bases and the J gene end by 3 bases; junction bases not matched to a gene: 6. Germline V lookup: CDR1 MNHEY, CDR2 SVGAGI. Here immunoSEQ multiplex PCR was the method, and the copy in TCRdb shows in-frame clones only, minus some. Among approximately 15,000 clones listed, approximately 84% were seen once. Documented time point: 10-day in vitro stimulation with candidate neoantigen peptide 5. Each of 7 or 8 ELISpot-reactive candidate peptides was used for 10-day stimulation. Baseline for clone expansion was a parallel culture with no peptide. A word on this clone: Antigen: not known.

The TCR comes from an adult with mismatch repair-deficient cancer. The chain is built from TRBV6-5 and TRBJ2-7, with 8 bases matching TRBD1. Sequencing used cells cultured in vitro, obtained from a patient treated with pembrolizumab. CDR3 coding DNA: TGTGCCAGCAGTTACGCCTCGGACAGGGTCTACGAGCAGTACTTC. Its protein is CASSYASDRVYEQYF.